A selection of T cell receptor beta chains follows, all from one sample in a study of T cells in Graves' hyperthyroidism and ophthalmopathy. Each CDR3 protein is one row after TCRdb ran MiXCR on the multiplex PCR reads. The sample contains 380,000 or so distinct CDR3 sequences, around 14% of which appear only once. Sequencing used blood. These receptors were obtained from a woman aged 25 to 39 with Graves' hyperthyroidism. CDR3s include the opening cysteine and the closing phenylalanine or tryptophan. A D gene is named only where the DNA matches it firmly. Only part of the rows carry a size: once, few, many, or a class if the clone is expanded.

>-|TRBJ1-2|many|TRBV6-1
TGTGCCAGCAGTTCAGGGAGACGCTACACCTTC
CASSSGRRYTF
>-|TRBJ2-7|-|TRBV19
TGTGCCAGTAGTATTAAACAGGGTCCACGCGGGATCGAGCAGTACTTC
CASSIKQGPRGIEQYF
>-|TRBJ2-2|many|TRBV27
TGTGCCAGCAGGACTGGGGCAGCCTTCGGGGAGCTGTTTTTT
CASRTGAAFGELFF
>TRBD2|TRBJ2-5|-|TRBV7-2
TGTGCCAGCAGCTTACAAGCGGGAGGTGCCGAGACCCAGTACTTC
CASSLQAGGAETQYF
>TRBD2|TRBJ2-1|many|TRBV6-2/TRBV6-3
TGTGCCAGCAGTTGGACTAGTAACAATGAGCAGTTCTTC
CASSWTSNNEQFF
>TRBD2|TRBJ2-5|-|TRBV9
TGTGCCAGCAGCGGCGGGGGAGAACAAGAGACCCAGTACTTC
CASSGGGEQETQYF
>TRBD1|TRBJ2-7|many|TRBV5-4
TGTGCCAGCAGCTCTCCGGGACAGGGATCTCCCTACGAGCAGTACTTC
CASSSPGQGSPYEQYF
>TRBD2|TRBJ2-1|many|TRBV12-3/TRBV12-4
TGTGCCAGCAGCCTGACTAGCGGGACCTACAATGAGCAGTTCTTC
CASSLTSGTYNEQFF
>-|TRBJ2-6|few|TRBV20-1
TGCAGTGCTATCTTTGGGATTTATGGGGCCAACGTCCTGACTTTC
CSAIFGIYGANVLTF
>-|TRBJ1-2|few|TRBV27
TGTGCCAGCAGTTTTCGTGGTATGGGTTCTGGCTACACCTTC
CASSFRGMGSGYTF
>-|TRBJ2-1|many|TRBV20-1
TGCGCCTCTACCGGTGGGGGATCACTTGAGCAGTTCTTC
CASTGGGSLEQFF
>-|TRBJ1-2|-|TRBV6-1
TGTGCCAGCAGTAGGGACGGTCTCATTGGAGGCTACACCTTC
CASSRDGLIGGYTF
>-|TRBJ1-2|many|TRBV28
TGTGCCACAGGTCCAGTAGCTAACTATGGCTACACCTTC
CATGPVANYGYTF
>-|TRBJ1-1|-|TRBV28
TGTGCCAGCAGTTATGGAGTCGCTGAAGCTTTCTTT
CASSYGVAEAFF
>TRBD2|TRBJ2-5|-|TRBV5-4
TGTGCCAGCGGGAGGGCCTTATCAGAGACCCAGTACTTC
CASGRALSETQYF
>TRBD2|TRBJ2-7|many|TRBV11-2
TGTGCCAGCAGCCGGACTAGCGGGAACATAAGACCCTACGAGCAGTACTTC
CASSRTSGNIRPYEQYF
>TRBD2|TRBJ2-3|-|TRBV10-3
TGTGCCTCTGGGGTAGCGGGATCCACAGATACGCAGTATTTT
CASGVAGSTDTQYF
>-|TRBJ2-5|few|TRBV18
TGTGCCAGCTCACCACGGCCAGGTCAAGAGACCCAGTACTTC
CASSPRPGQETQYF
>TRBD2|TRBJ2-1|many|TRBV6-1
TGTGCCAGCAGCAATGGACTAGCGGGAGGGCCTGAGCAGTTCTTC
CASSNGLAGGPEQFF
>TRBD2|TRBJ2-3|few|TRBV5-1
TGCGCCAGCAGCCCACAAGGACTAGCGGGAGGGGTGCTCGCGCAGTATTTT
CASSPQGLAGGVLAQYF
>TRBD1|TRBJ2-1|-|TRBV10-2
TGCGCCAGCAGTGATGAGCGGAAGGGGGCCGAGGAGCAGTTCTTC
CASSDERKGAEEQFF
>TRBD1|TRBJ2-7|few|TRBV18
TGTGCCAGCTCACCACAGGGACAGGGGGCGTATGCGGCCTCCTACGAGCAGTACTTC
CASSPQGQGAYAASYEQYF
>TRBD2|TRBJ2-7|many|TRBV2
TGTGCCAGCAGTGTTGGGAGGGCCGGGTACTACGAGCAGTACTTC
CASSVGRAGYYEQYF
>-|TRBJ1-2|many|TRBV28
TGTGCCAGCACTAAGGGAGGCAGGGGCAACTATGGCTACACCTTC
CASTKGGRGNYGYTF
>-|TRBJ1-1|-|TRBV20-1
TGCGGGGGAGGGGATAATAAGAACACTGAAGCTTTCTTT
CGGGDNKNTEAFF
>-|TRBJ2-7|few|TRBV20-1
TGCAGTGCTAGGGAGGTCTCCTACGAGCAGTACTTC
CSAREVSYEQYF
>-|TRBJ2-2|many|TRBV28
TGTGCCAGCAATGAGATACAGAACACCGGGGAGCTGTTTTTT
CASNEIQNTGELFF